Included here is one T cell receptor (beta chain) sequence, with context. This entry comes from a study of blood T cell repertoires in COVID-19. Study-level information: Acute and convalescent COVID-19 samples came from the United States, Italy and Spain. T cells, B-cell-depleted T cells, or PBMCs supplied cDNA or gDNA.

TCRdb's copy holds only in-frame clones and misses some; the assay was immunoSEQ multiplex PCR. In the table there are 210,000 or so clones, around 89% of which are singletons. CDR1 is GTSNPN, CDR2 SVGIG, per germline (reference sequence). This CDR3 region has 15 residues. V shed 0 bases and J 3 bases; nucleotides not matched to a gene: 3. The sequenced sample consisted of peripheral blood. V is TRBV30 and J is TRBJ2-2; the match to TRBD2 covers 8 bases. This receptor was taken from a man aged 25-40 years with COVID-19, enrolled during active disease. Here the CDR3 reads CAWSVLAADTGELFF. The DNA of the CDR3 is TGTGCCTGGAGTGTACTAGCGGCCGACACCGGGGAGCTGTTTTTT.